These T cell receptor beta chains were read from a single sample in a study of blood T cell repertoires in COVID-19. The assay was immunoSEQ multiplex PCR, and TCRdb's table has in-frame clones only and misses some. The data hold 300,000 to 450,000 clones, with around nine tenths observed a single time. Sequenced sample: PBMCs or T cells enriched from blood (not recorded which). All receptors come from a woman in her thirties who had been exposed to COVID-19. CDR3s include the opening cysteine and the closing phenylalanine or tryptophan. The D gene is left open where the match is weak. Expanded clones get a size class; other rows say once, few or many, or leave the size out.

TRBV6-5	NA	13	TRBD1	TRBJ1-5	CASLGQFNQPQHF	TGTGCCAGCCTGGGACAGTTCAATCAGCCCCAGCATTTT
TRBV19	NA	13	TRBD1	TRBJ1-1	CASRGQLNTEAFF	TGTGCCAGTCGGGGACAGTTAAACACTGAAGCTTTCTTT
TRBV5-1	NA	17	NA	TRBJ2-1	CASSLGRGAPVYNEQFF	TGCGCCAGCAGCTTGGGGAGAGGAGCCCCCGTTTACAATGAGCAGTTCTTC
TRBV18	NA	15	NA	TRBJ1-5	CASSGMEHSNQPQHF	TGTGCCAGCTCAGGTATGGAGCATAGCAATCAGCCCCAGCATTTT
TRBV15	NA	15	NA	TRBJ2-7	CATSRESRPSYEQYF	TGTGCCACCAGCAGAGAATCGCGGCCCTCCTACGAGCAGTACTTC
TRBV28	NA	14	NA	TRBJ1-4	CASSTVRGHEKLFF	TGTGCCAGCAGCACCGTCAGGGGCCATGAAAAACTGTTTTTT
TRBV6-5	NA	13	NA	TRBJ1-5	CASRNGQNQPQHF	TGTGCCAGCAGAAACGGACAGAATCAGCCCCAGCATTTT
TRBV5-1	NA	19	TRBD1	TRBJ1-2	CASSLTANPGTGRTYGYTF	TGCGCCAGCAGCTTGACGGCCAACCCCGGGACAGGGAGAACCTATGGCTACACCTTC
TRBV6-1	NA	17	TRBD1	TRBJ1-1	CASSEDLPGGSGTEAFF	TGTGCCAGCAGTGAAGATTTGCCAGGGGGTTCGGGCACTGAAGCTTTCTTT
TRBV7-9	NA	15	NA	TRBJ2-1	CASSLQGSSYNEQFF	TGTGCCAGCAGCTTACAGGGTAGCTCCTACAATGAGCAGTTCTTC
TRBV28	NA	14	TRBD1	TRBJ1-5	CASRRTGDNQPQHF	TGTGCCAGCAGGCGGACAGGGGATAATCAGCCCCAGCATTTT
TRBV11-2	once	15	TRBD2	TRBJ2-5	CASSLDSSGIETQYF	TGTGCCAGCAGCTTAGATTCTAGCGGCATCGAGACCCAGTACTTC
TRBV30	NA	11	NA	TRBJ2-3	CAWGPFDTQYF	TGTGCCTGGGGCCCTTTTGATACGCAGTATTTT
TRBV5-1	NA	15	NA	TRBJ1-5	CASSPSIGGNQPQHF	TGCGCCAGCAGCCCAAGCATAGGGGGCAATCAGCCCCAGCATTTT
TRBV15	NA	17	TRBD1	TRBJ2-2	CATSGVTGQSNTGELFF	TGTGCCACCAGCGGGGTAACGGGACAGTCGAACACCGGGGAGCTGTTTTTT
TRBV7-2	few	15	TRBD1	TRBJ2-2	CASSLLGQGAGELFF	TGTGCCAGCAGCTTATTAGGTCAGGGGGCCGGGGAGCTGTTTTTT
TRBV7-9	once	14	NA	TRBJ2-5	CASSFTGYQETQYF	TGTGCCAGCAGCTTCACAGGGTACCAAGAGACCCAGTACTTC
TRBV30	NA	16	TRBD1	TRBJ1-5	CAWSVTGFRGNQPQHF	TGTGCCTGGAGTGTGACAGGGTTTCGTGGCAATCAGCCCCAGCATTTT
TRBV20-1	few	13	TRBD1	TRBJ1-5	CSASWTGNQPQHF	TGCAGTGCTAGTTGGACAGGGAATCAGCCCCAGCATTTT
TRBV28	NA	14	NA	TRBJ1-5	CASSLMEGVGPQHF	TGTGCCAGCAGTTTAATGGAGGGCGTAGGGCCCCAGCATTTT
TRBV9	NA	14	NA	TRBJ1-1	CASSVIPPDTEAFF	TGTGCCAGCAGCGTTATTCCCCCGGACACTGAAGCTTTCTTT
TRBV4-1	once	15	NA	TRBJ2-5	CASSQGGGPRETQYF	TGCGCCAGCAGCCAAGGAGGAGGGCCTCGAGAGACCCAGTACTTC
TRBV5-1	NA	15	TRBD1	TRBJ1-4	CASSLTGKGGEKLFF	TGCGCCAGCAGCCTGACAGGGAAGGGAGGTGAAAAACTGTTTTTT
TRBV6-5	NA	15	TRBD1	TRBJ2-1	CASSPTGSFYNEQFF	TGTGCCAGCAGTCCGACAGGGTCCTTCTACAATGAGCAGTTCTTC
TRBV18	NA	15	NA	TRBJ1-1	CASSPPSGGGSEAFF	TGTGCCAGCTCACCTCCATCCGGGGGTGGGTCTGAAGCTTTCTTT